A selection of T cell receptor beta chains follows, all from one sample in a study of tumor and adjacent non-tumor tissue in lung cancer. TCRdb re-derived calls from the multiplex PCR reads in MiXCR, one entry per CDR3 protein. The sample records about 93,000 distinct CDR3 sequences, 67% being singletons. The sequenced sample consisted of lung tumor tissue. The receptors stem from a man in his sixties with non-small cell lung cancer. Each CDR3 is given with its conserved first and last residue. A D gene is named only where the DNA matches it firmly. Rows give clone size only sometimes, using once, few, many, or a class for an expanded clone.

v_gene: TRBV11-2; d_gene: -; abundance: -; j_gene: TRBJ2-7; CDR3nt: TGTGCCAGCAGCTTAGAGGGGGCCCTTTACGAGCAGTACTTC; CDR3aa: CASSLEGALYEQYF
v_gene: TRBV5-1; d_gene: -; abundance: -; j_gene: TRBJ2-5; CDR3nt: TGCATCAGCAGCTTGAGGGGTAGCGAGACCCAGTACTTC; CDR3aa: CISSLRGSETQYF
v_gene: TRBV29-1; d_gene: -; abundance: -; j_gene: TRBJ2-2; CDR3nt: -; CDR3aa: CSVACGSGGELFF
v_gene: TRBV6-5; d_gene: TRBD2; abundance: many; j_gene: TRBJ2-1; CDR3nt: TGTGCCAGCAGTTACACTTGGACTAGCGGGAGCTCTGAGCAGTTCTTC; CDR3aa: CASSYTWTSGSSEQFF
v_gene: TRBV6-1; d_gene: -; abundance: -; j_gene: TRBJ2-1; CDR3nt: TGTGCCAGCAGGAAACGGGGGAATAATGAACAGTTCTTC; CDR3aa: CASRKRGNNEQFF
v_gene: TRBV28; d_gene: TRBD2; abundance: many; j_gene: TRBJ2-3; CDR3nt: TGTGCCAGCAGTTTTGGGGGGGTTGGGTCAGATACGCAGTATTTT; CDR3aa: CASSFGGVGSDTQYF
v_gene: TRBV6-5; d_gene: TRBD2; abundance: -; j_gene: TRBJ2-5; CDR3nt: TGTACCAGCAGGCCTCTAGCGGTAGAAACAAAGGAGACCCGGTACTTC; CDR3aa: CTSRPLAVETKETRYF
v_gene: TRBV7-9; d_gene: TRBD1; abundance: -; j_gene: TRBJ1-2; CDR3nt: TGTGCCAGCAGCCAGGGACAGATCTATGGCTACACCTTC; CDR3aa: CASSQGQIYGYTF
v_gene: TRBV4-3; d_gene: -; abundance: -; j_gene: TRBJ2-2; CDR3nt: TGCGCCAGCAACCAAGACCCTACCGGGACCGCGAGATGTGAGCTGTTTTTT; CDR3aa: CASNQDPTGTARCELFF
v_gene: TRBV4-1; d_gene: TRBD2; abundance: -; j_gene: TRBJ2-5; CDR3nt: TGCGCCAGCAGCCAAGTCGCGGGGGGGCCGCTGGAGACCCAGTACTTC; CDR3aa: CASSQVAGGPLETQYF
v_gene: TRBV12-3/TRBV12-4; d_gene: TRBD2; abundance: -; j_gene: TRBJ2-2; CDR3nt: TGTGCCAGCAGTTTTCGGGGGGGATCAACCGGGGAGCTGTTTTTT; CDR3aa: CASSFRGGSTGELFF
v_gene: TRBV6-2/TRBV6-3; d_gene: TRBD2; abundance: -; j_gene: TRBJ2-1; CDR3nt: TGTGTCATCAGTTCTACTAGCGGGACCAATGAGCAGTTCTTC; CDR3aa: CVISSTSGTNEQFF
v_gene: TRBV5-6; d_gene: -; abundance: -; j_gene: TRBJ1-2; CDR3nt: TGTGCCAGCAGCCCTTGGGGGGAAGCCTACGGCTACACCTTC; CDR3aa: CASSPWGEAYGYTF
v_gene: TRBV29-1; d_gene: -; abundance: -; j_gene: TRBJ2-1; CDR3nt: TGCAGCGCTAACGAGGCCACACAGGATGGCATGTGTGAGCAGCTCTTC; CDR3aa: CSANEATQDGMCEQLF
v_gene: TRBV4-2; d_gene: -; abundance: medium-sized; j_gene: TRBJ1-1; CDR3nt: TGTGCCAGCAGCCAAGACCCATCTGGGAACACTGAAGCTTTCTTT; CDR3aa: CASSQDPSGNTEAFF
v_gene: TRBV6-5; d_gene: -; abundance: -; j_gene: TRBJ2-6; CDR3nt: TGTGTCAGCAGTTACGGGGGAGCTGGGGCCAGCGTCCTGACTTTC; CDR3aa: CVSSYGGAGASVLTF
v_gene: TRBV29-1; d_gene: -; abundance: -; j_gene: TRBJ2-5; CDR3nt: TGCAGGGTCTGCCTAGCGAAGGAGACCCAGTACTTC; CDR3aa: CRVCLAKETQYF
v_gene: TRBV6-5; d_gene: -; abundance: -; j_gene: TRBJ2-5; CDR3nt: TGTGCCAGTAGTTATAGTTGGGGGGAGACCCAGTACTTC; CDR3aa: CASSYSWGETQYF
v_gene: TRBV7-2; d_gene: -; abundance: few; j_gene: TRBJ1-5; CDR3nt: TGTGCCAGCAGCCGAGACCATAGCAATCAGCCCCAGCATTTT; CDR3aa: CASSRDHSNQPQHF
v_gene: TRBV7-8; d_gene: TRBD2; abundance: -; j_gene: TRBJ2-5; CDR3nt: TGTGCCAGCAGCCGAGGAGTAGCGGGAGAGCAAGAGACCCAGTACTTC; CDR3aa: CASSRGVAGEQETQYF
v_gene: TRBV28; d_gene: -; abundance: -; j_gene: TRBJ2-1; CDR3nt: TGTGCAAGCAGTTCGAAGGGCCAGGATGAGCAGTTCTTC; CDR3aa: CASSSKGQDEQFF
v_gene: TRBV20-1; d_gene: -; abundance: few; j_gene: TRBJ2-5; CDR3nt: TGCAGTGCTAGGCCCGGGGGCCAAGAGACCCAGTACTTC; CDR3aa: CSARPGGQETQYF
v_gene: TRBV5-6; d_gene: -; abundance: -; j_gene: TRBJ2-1; CDR3nt: TGTCCCAGCAGCAGGTCAGGAGGATACAATGGGCAGTTCTTC; CDR3aa: CPSSRSGGYNGQFF
v_gene: TRBV20-1; d_gene: TRBD2; abundance: -; j_gene: TRBJ2-1; CDR3nt: TGCAGTGCTAGATGGGGTACTAGCGTGGAAGGTGAGCAGTTCTTC; CDR3aa: CSARWGTSVEGEQFF
v_gene: TRBV6-2/TRBV6-3; d_gene: -; abundance: -; j_gene: TRBJ2-2; CDR3nt: TGTGCTAGTCAGGGACCAGCGAGGACCTGGGAGCTGTTTTTT; CDR3aa: CASQGPARTWELFF
v_gene: TRBV11-3; d_gene: -; abundance: -; j_gene: TRBJ2-1; CDR3nt: TGTGCCAGCAGATTTAGTCACGGATTACCCACGAGCATGGGGCAGTTCTTC; CDR3aa: CASRFSHGLPTSMGQFF
v_gene: TRBV11-3; d_gene: TRBD2; abundance: -; j_gene: TRBJ2-1; CDR3nt: TGTGCCAGCAGCTTAAATAAGAGACTAGCTGCCTCCTACGATGAGCAGTTCTTC; CDR3aa: CASSLNKRLAASYDEQFF
v_gene: TRBV6-2/TRBV6-3; d_gene: -; abundance: -; j_gene: TRBJ2-5; CDR3nt: TGCGCCAGCAGTGGTGTGGATTCGGAGACCCAGTACTTC; CDR3aa: CASSGVDSETQYF
v_gene: TRBV6-6; d_gene: -; abundance: -; j_gene: TRBJ2-3; CDR3nt: TGTGCCAGCAGTTACGGGGAGGACAGTCTACACAGATACGCAGTATTT; CDR3aa: CASSYGEDSLHRYAVF
v_gene: TRBV29-1; d_gene: -; abundance: -; j_gene: TRBJ2-6; CDR3nt: TGCAGCGGTGGCTCTGGGGCCAATGTCGTGACTTTC; CDR3aa: CSGGSGANVVTF
v_gene: TRBV20-1; d_gene: -; abundance: once; j_gene: TRBJ1-1; CDR3nt: TGCAGTGCTAGTCCGACGTTGAACAATGAAGCTTTCTTT; CDR3aa: CSASPTLNNEAFF
v_gene: TRBV6-1; d_gene: -; abundance: -; j_gene: TRBJ2-5; CDR3nt: TGTGCCAGCATTAGTTCACGTGAGACCCAGTACTTC; CDR3aa: CASISSRETQYF
v_gene: TRBV27; d_gene: TRBD2; abundance: once; j_gene: TRBJ2-1; CDR3nt: TGTGCCAGCAGTATGACTAGCGGGGGGCTTTCTGAGCAGTTCTTC; CDR3aa: CASSMTSGGLSEQFF
v_gene: TRBV20-1; d_gene: TRBD2; abundance: -; j_gene: TRBJ2-7; CDR3nt: TGCAGTGTCAAGCTAGGGTGGACTAGCTCCTACAAGCAGTACTTC; CDR3aa: CSVKLGWTSSYKQYF
v_gene: TRBV20-1; d_gene: -; abundance: -; j_gene: TRBJ2-1; CDR3nt: TGCACTGCTAGGCTAGCTGTGGATTACAATGAGCAGTTCTTC; CDR3aa: CTARLAVDYNEQFF
v_gene: TRBV20-1; d_gene: -; abundance: many; j_gene: TRBJ1-2; CDR3nt: TGCAGTGCTTCCCACCCTGGGGGCTATGGCTACACCTTC; CDR3aa: CSASHPGGYGYTF
v_gene: TRBV11-2; d_gene: -; abundance: -; j_gene: TRBJ2-5; CDR3nt: TGTGCCAGCAGCTTATTTTCCCAAGAGACCCAGTACTTC; CDR3aa: CASSLFSQETQYF
v_gene: TRBV5-1; d_gene: -; abundance: -; j_gene: TRBJ1-1; CDR3nt: TGCGCCAGCAGCCCCCTTGGGCGGGGCGGCACTAAAGCTTTCTTC; CDR3aa: CASSPLGRGGTKAFF
v_gene: TRBV11-2; d_gene: -; abundance: -; j_gene: TRBJ2-1; CDR3nt: TGTGCCAGCAGCCCAGACCGGTGGATGAGGGATGAGCAGTTCTTC; CDR3aa: CASSPDRWMRDEQFF
v_gene: TRBV20-1; d_gene: TRBD1; abundance: -; j_gene: TRBJ2-4; CDR3nt: TGCAGTGCTCTCACTTGGGGACAGGGGGCTGGTGTTGCCAAAAACATTCAGTACTTC; CDR3aa: CSALTWGQGAGVAKNIQYF
v_gene: TRBV5-4; d_gene: -; abundance: many; j_gene: TRBJ1-1; CDR3nt: TGTGCCAGCAGCTTCGGGGTGGTAGCTTTCTTT; CDR3aa: CASSFGVVAFF
v_gene: TRBV5-1; d_gene: -; abundance: -; j_gene: TRBJ1-3; CDR3nt: TGCGCCAGCGGCTTGGTTGCCAGCTATGGAAACACCATATATTTT; CDR3aa: CASGLVASYGNTIYF
v_gene: TRBV20-1; d_gene: -; abundance: -; j_gene: TRBJ2-1; CDR3nt: TGCATTGCTAGGGAGACTCAACAGGGTGAGCAGTTCTTC; CDR3aa: CIARETQQGEQFF
v_gene: TRBV10-3; d_gene: TRBD1; abundance: -; j_gene: TRBJ2-7; CDR3nt: TGTGCCATCGCCATATGGGACAGTTACGAGAAGTACTTC; CDR3aa: CAIAIWDSYEKYF
v_gene: TRBV12-3/TRBV12-4; d_gene: -; abundance: -; j_gene: TRBJ2-3; CDR3nt: TGTGCCAGCACCCCCCGGGACCTATACAAAGATACGCATTATTTT; CDR3aa: CASTPRDLYKDTHYF
v_gene: TRBV6-1; d_gene: TRBD2; abundance: once; j_gene: TRBJ2-1; CDR3nt: TGTGCCAGCAGCACCGGGACTATTTACAATGAGCAATTCTTC; CDR3aa: CASSTGTIYNEQFF
v_gene: TRBV29-1; d_gene: -; abundance: -; j_gene: TRBJ2-1; CDR3nt: TGCAGCCTGTGGACTGACAATGAGCAGTCCTTC; CDR3aa: CSLWTDNEQSF
v_gene: TRBV3-1; d_gene: TRBD1; abundance: -; j_gene: TRBJ1-6; CDR3nt: TGTGGCAGCAGCCAAGGACAGGGGTTATCCCTCCACTTT; CDR3aa: CGSSQGQGLSLHF
v_gene: TRBV29-1; d_gene: TRBD1; abundance: -; j_gene: TRBJ2-1; CDR3nt: TGCAGCGTTGGTCGGACAGGATCCTACAATGAGCAGTTCTTC; CDR3aa: CSVGRTGSYNEQFF
v_gene: TRBV6-1; d_gene: -; abundance: many; j_gene: TRBJ1-1; CDR3nt: TGTGCCAGCAGTGAAATGGGCCTCGGGGGCACTGAAGCTTTCTTT; CDR3aa: CASSEMGLGGTEAFF
v_gene: TRBV11-3; d_gene: -; abundance: -; j_gene: TRBJ2-5; CDR3nt: TGTGCCAGCAGCACCCGAGGTGGGGGCGAGGCCCAGTACTTC; CDR3aa: CASSTRGGGEAQYF
v_gene: TRBV12-3/TRBV12-4; d_gene: -; abundance: few; j_gene: TRBJ2-7; CDR3nt: TGTGCCAGCAGTTTCGCGGGGAACGTAGCGGACCCCACTAAAAAGCAATACTTC; CDR3aa: CASSFAGNVADPTKKQYF
v_gene: TRBV6-1; d_gene: -; abundance: -; j_gene: TRBJ2-7; CDR3nt: TGTGCCAACGCGCATATCCAGCCGGGGAGCGAGCAGTACTTC; CDR3aa: CANAHIQPGSEQYF